This record looks at one T cell receptor beta chain sequence and its context. Antigen: not known. TCRdb recomputed calls from the 5' RACE reads with MiXCR, one row per CDR3 protein. The sample includes under 850,000 distinct CDR3 sequences, 15% to 20% of them seen just once. This entry comes from a study of CD8 T cells in ankylosing spondylitis. This CDR3 region has 14 residues. The J segment lost 7 bases and the V segment lost 3 bases, leaving 4 bases of the junction unmatched. From germline, CDR1 is SNHLY and CDR2 FYNNEI. Study observations and caveats: Reactive arthritis synovial fluid and blood were previously reported to contain some motif variants. A TCR beta motif of eight highly homologous variants appeared characteristic of ankylosing spondylitis blood.

The chain couples TRBV2 to TRBJ1-2; TRBD1 matches at 11 bases. The sample comprised blood, either unsorted or a sorted T cell fraction (not recorded which). The TCR sequence derives from a male donor with ankylosing spondylitis. The CDR3 nucleotides are TGTGCCAGCAGTGATACCGGGACAGGGGGTGGCTACACCTTC. This gives the protein CASSDTGTGGGYTF.